This TCR beta chain originates from a study of cytomegalovirus exposure and HLA in healthy donors. Study in general: Findings of an earlier analysis included around 120 million unique TCR beta sequences from some 200 million T cells. Study-wide results and limits: Analyzed later, most CMV-associated TCR beta chains appeared HLA-restricted. TCR beta sequences reportedly predicted most subjects' HLA-A and HLA-B alleles accurately. The authors assumed roughly uniform sequencing depth across donors for presence/absence analyses.

Primers for the PCR totalled 60 Vbeta and 13 Jbeta. Data came from immunoSEQ multiplex PCR; TCRdb stores just in-frame clones and leaves some out. The table has approximately 110,000 clones, around 69% seen once; the top ten hold roughly 8.2%. This clone showed up just a few times. Its antigen is not identified. Trimming cost V 7 bases and J 1 base, with 16 bases left between them. Germline loops: CDR1 MNHNY, CDR2 SVGAGI (reference sequence). This CDR3 spans 15 amino acids. This receptor was obtained from a middle-aged woman in good health and CMV-seropositive. J is TRBJ1-1 and V is TRBV6-6; TRBD1 is a possible D gene (6 bases). Sequenced input: PBMCs. The CDR3 DNA reads as TGTGCCAGCATCAGACAGATACAGGGGAACACTGAAGCTTTCTTT. Translating gives CASIRQIQGNTEAFF.